This is a list of T cell receptor beta chains from one sample in a study of T cell repertoires in cytomegalovirus infection. Antigens of these TCRs are unknown. TCRdb re-called the reads through MiXCR, storing one row per CDR3 protein. The top ten hold 15% to 20% of the sample, which has about 700,000 distinct CDR3 sequences, around 32% seen once. The sample consisted of cultured PBMCs, taken from culture after CMV antigen stimulation. The receptors derive from a human donor in good health (CMV status not recorded). Some clones in this sample may be carry-over from other donors' samples. Both conserved end residues are part of each CDR3. The D gene is left open where the match is weak. Size is stated for part of the rows, as once, few or many counts, or as a class when the clone is expanded.

length	V	size	J	D	DNA	CDR3
14	TRBV11-1	.	TRBJ1-4	.	TGTGCCAGCAGCAGTCCGAGACTGAATGAAAAACTGTTTTTT	CASSSPRLNEKLFF
17	TRBV4-1	.	TRBJ2-2	TRBD1	TGCGCCAGCAGCCAACTTACCGGGACAGGGGGCACCGGGGAGCTGTTTTTT	CASSQLTGTGGTGELFF
14	TRBV7-2	few	TRBJ2-7	.	TGTGCCAGCGCCCCCACGCGGGGCTCCTACGAGCAGTACTTC	CASAPTRGSYEQYF
14	TRBV7-2	many	TRBJ2-1	.	TGTGCCAGCAGCTTGAGTTCAGGCTACAATGAGCAGTTCTTC	CASSLSSGYNEQFF
14	TRBV10-3	few	TRBJ1-1	TRBD1	TGTGCCATCAACCGGACAGGGGGCTGGACTGAAGCTTTCTTT	CAINRTGGWTEAFF
12	TRBV7-9	.	TRBJ1-2	.	TGTGCCAGCAGCTCCGGGACAAATGGCTACACCTTC	CASSSGTNGYTF
14	TRBV7-2	.	TRBJ1-2	.	TGTGCCAGCAGCTTAGCTTCCGGGGAGGATGGCTACACCTTC	CASSLASGEDGYTF
16	TRBV5-6	.	TRBJ2-3	.	TGTGCCAGCAGCACCGCACCCGGGATCGGCACAGATACGCAGTATTTT	CASSTAPGIGTDTQYF
13	TRBV10-3	few	TRBJ1-4	.	TGTGCCATCAGCAGGGCCCCTAATGAAAAACTGTTTTTT	CAISRAPNEKLFF
15	TRBV30	few	TRBJ2-2	.	TGTGCCTGGAGTCGGCAGGGGCGAGTTACCGGGGAGCTGTTTTTT	CAWSRQGRVTGELFF
11	TRBV29-1	.	TRBJ1-1	.	TGCAGCGTTGAAGAGAACACTGAAGCTTTCTTT	CSVEENTEAFF
14	TRBV7-2	.	TRBJ2-3	TRBD1	TGTGCCAGCAGCTCAAGACAGGGGGCGCGTACGCAGTATTTT	CASSSRQGARTQYF
18	TRBV5-4	few	TRBJ2-3	TRBD2	TGTGCCAGCAGCCAATTGACTAGCGGAACTTTCAGCACAGATACGCAGTATTTT	CASSQLTSGTFSTDTQYF
13	TRBV6-2/TRBV6-3	.	TRBJ2-7	.	TGTGCCAGCAGCTCCGGGGGTACCTACGAGCAGTACTTC	CASSSGGTYEQYF
16	TRBV20-1	few	TRBJ1-5	.	TGCAGTGCTAGAGATCGGCGGTTGGGGGGAAATCAGCCCCAGCATTTT	CSARDRRLGGNQPQHF
12	TRBV7-9	.	TRBJ1-6	.	TGTGCCAGCAAGGCCTATAATTCACCCCTCCACTTT	CASKAYNSPLHF
13	TRBV7-2	many	TRBJ2-5	.	TGTGCCAGCAGCTTCACACTCCAAGAGACCCAGTACTTC	CASSFTLQETQYF
16	TRBV6-2/TRBV6-3	.	TRBJ1-1	TRBD1	TGTGCCAGCACCTCCCGGACAGGGGGCAGGGAGACTGAAGCTTTCTTT	CASTSRTGGRETEAFF
14	TRBV28	.	TRBJ1-3	.	TGTGCCAGCATGAGTCAAACGGCTGGAAACACCATATATTTT	CASMSQTAGNTIYF
16	TRBV4-1	.	TRBJ2-1	TRBD2	TGCGCCAGCAGCCAAGAAGCGGGACCGAAGGGCTATGAGCAGTTCTTC	CASSQEAGPKGYEQFF
18	TRBV20-1	.	TRBJ2-7	TRBD2	TGCAGTTCTCCACCCCGACCGGGACTAGCGGGATCGAGCTGCGAGCAGTACTTC	CSSPPRPGLAGSSCEQYF
15	TRBV4-2	.	TRBJ1-3	.	TGTGCCAGCAGCCCTCGAGGGGGGGGTGGAAACACCATATATTTT	CASSPRGGGGNTIYF
13	TRBV6-1	many	TRBJ1-1	.	TGTGCCAGCGGGCTTAGCGGATTGACTGAAGCTTTCTTT	CASGLSGLTEAFF
12	TRBV11-3	.	TRBJ2-3	.	TGTGCCAGCGGCGATGGCGCAGATACGCAGTATTTT	CASGDGADTQYF
13	TRBV7-9	few	TRBJ2-7	.	TGTGCCAGCAGCCCACGACTAGGGGACGAGCAGTACTTC	CASSPRLGDEQYF
15	TRBV19	.	TRBJ1-3	TRBD1	TGTGCCAGTAGTATACAGGGGGCGAGTGGAAACACCATATATTTT	CASSIQGASGNTIYF
19	TRBV7-8	many	TRBJ2-2	.	TGTGCCAGCAGCTTAGAACAGTTGAGGCGTAGCACAGACACCGGGGAGCTGTTTTTT	CASSLEQLRRSTDTGELFF
15	TRBV4-2	few	TRBJ2-1	.	TGTGCCAGCAGCCAAGATAAAGGGCGGCACAATGAGCAGTTCTTC	CASSQDKGRHNEQFF
14	TRBV27	.	TRBJ2-1	TRBD2	TGTGCCAGCAGACTACTAAGCGGGAGTTATGAGCAGTTCTTC	CASRLLSGSYEQFF
15	TRBV4-1	.	TRBJ2-1	TRBD2	TGCGCCAGCAGCCATCTAGCGGGAGGGAACAATGAGCAGTTCTTC	CASSHLAGGNNEQFF
17	TRBV12-3/TRBV12-4	.	TRBJ2-1	.	TGTGCCAGCAGCGGACGATTGAGGCGGGGCTCCTACAATGAGCAGTTCTTC	CASSGRLRRGSYNEQFF
15	TRBV6-1	.	TRBJ1-5	.	TGTGCCAGCAGTTCGAGGGGAATGGCCTATCAGCCCCAGCATTTT	CASSSRGMAYQPQHF
15	TRBV7-2	many	TRBJ1-5	.	TGTGCCAGCAGCCCCCAGGCATCATCGCATCAGCCCCAGCATTTT	CASSPQASSHQPQHF
15	TRBV24-1	.	TRBJ2-3	.	TGTGCCACCAGTGATTCCAGGGGAGGTGCAGATACGCAGTATTTT	CATSDSRGGADTQYF
14	TRBV10-3	.	TRBJ2-7	TRBD1	TGTGCCATCAGGCAGGGGGCAGGGGCCTACGAGCAGTACTTC	CAIRQGAGAYEQYF
21	TRBV18	.	TRBJ2-6	TRBD1	TGTGCCAGCTCACCAGATGGGACAGAGCGTTACTGGTCCTCTGGGGCCAACGTCCTGACTTTC	CASSPDGTERYWSSGANVLTF
13	TRBV20-1	.	TRBJ2-7	.	TGCAGTGCTAGACTCACCCCGGGCTACGAGCAGTACTTC	CSARLTPGYEQYF
17	TRBV27	few	TRBJ2-3	TRBD1	TGTGCCAGCAGTAATTTACCGGGACAGGGTCTCCCAGATACGCAGTATTTT	CASSNLPGQGLPDTQYF
14	TRBV7-9	.	TRBJ2-2	TRBD2	TGTGCCGTCACCCAGCGGGGGGGCACCGGGGAGCTGTTTTTT	CAVTQRGGTGELFF
12	TRBV11-3	few	TRBJ2-3	.	TGTGCCAGCAGCCTCCACGGAGATACGCAGTATTTT	CASSLHGDTQYF